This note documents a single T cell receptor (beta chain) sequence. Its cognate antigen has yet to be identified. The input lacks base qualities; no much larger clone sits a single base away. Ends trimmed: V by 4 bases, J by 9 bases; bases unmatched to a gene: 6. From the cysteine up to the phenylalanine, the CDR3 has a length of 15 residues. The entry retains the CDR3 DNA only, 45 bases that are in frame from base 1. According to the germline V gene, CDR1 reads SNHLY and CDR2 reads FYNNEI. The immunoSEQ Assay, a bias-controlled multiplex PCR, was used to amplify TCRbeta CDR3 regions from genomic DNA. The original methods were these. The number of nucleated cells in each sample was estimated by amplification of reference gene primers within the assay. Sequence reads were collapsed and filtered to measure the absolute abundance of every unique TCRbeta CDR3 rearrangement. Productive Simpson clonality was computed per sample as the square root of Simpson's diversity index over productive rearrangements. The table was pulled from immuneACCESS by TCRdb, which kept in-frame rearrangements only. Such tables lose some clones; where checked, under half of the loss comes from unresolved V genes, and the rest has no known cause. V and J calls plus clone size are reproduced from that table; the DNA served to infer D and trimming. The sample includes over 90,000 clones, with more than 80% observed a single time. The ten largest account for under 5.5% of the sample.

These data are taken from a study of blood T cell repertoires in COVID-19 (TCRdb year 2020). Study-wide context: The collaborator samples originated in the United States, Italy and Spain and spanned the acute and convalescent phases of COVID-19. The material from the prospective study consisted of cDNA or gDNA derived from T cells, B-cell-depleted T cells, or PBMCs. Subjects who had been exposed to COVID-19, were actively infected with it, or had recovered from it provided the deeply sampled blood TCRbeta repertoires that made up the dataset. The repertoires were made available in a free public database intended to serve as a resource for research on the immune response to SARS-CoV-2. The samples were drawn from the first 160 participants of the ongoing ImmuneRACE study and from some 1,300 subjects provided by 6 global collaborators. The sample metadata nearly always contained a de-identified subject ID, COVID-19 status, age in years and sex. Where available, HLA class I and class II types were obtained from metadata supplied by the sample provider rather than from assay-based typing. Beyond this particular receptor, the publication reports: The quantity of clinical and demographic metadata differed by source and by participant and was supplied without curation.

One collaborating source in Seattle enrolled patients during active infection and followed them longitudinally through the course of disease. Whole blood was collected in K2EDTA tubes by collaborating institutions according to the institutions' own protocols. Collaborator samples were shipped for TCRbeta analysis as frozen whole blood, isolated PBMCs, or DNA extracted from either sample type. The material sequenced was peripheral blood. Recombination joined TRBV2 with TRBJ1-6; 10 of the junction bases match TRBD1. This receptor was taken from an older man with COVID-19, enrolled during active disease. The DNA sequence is TGTGCCAGCAGTGTAGCCGGGACAGGGGTTTCACCCCTCCACTTT. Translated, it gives CASSVAGTGVSPLHF.